Presented here are 22 T cell receptor beta chains from one specimen sequenced in a study of identical twins. TCRdb independently ran MiXCR on the 5' RACE reads; one entry per CDR3 protein. The sample contains hundreds of thousands of distinct CDR3 sequences, under 8.5% of which appear only once. These same data were also listed under a study on yellow fever vaccine responses in identical twins.

The sequenced sample was PBMCs. These TCRs come from a woman younger than 30 in good health.

The CDR3 loop is CSVSGPYEQYF. DNA of the CDR3: TGCAGCGTTTCTGGCCCCTACGAGCAGTACTTC. The chain recombines TRBV29-1 with TRBJ2-7; D call uncertain. CDR1 is SQVTM, CDR2 ANQGSEA, per germline. The CDR3 is 11 amino acids. Trimming shortened V by 5 bases and J by 2 bases, and 7 bases separated the two germline ends.

Only a few counts were recorded for this clonotype. Here the CDR3 reads CASSQLLAGINEQFF. In nucleotides, the CDR3 is TGTGCCAGCAGCCAGCTATTAGCGGGAATTAATGAGCAGTTCTTC. The chain employs TRBV3-1 and TRBJ2-1, with TRBD2 identical over 8 bases. The CDR3 is 15 amino acids. The germline V gene has CDR1 LGHDT and CDR2 YNNKEL (reference sequence). The ends lost 3 bases at V and 7 bases at J; junction bases unmatched: 8.

In regard to this clonotype: This may stem from a read error, because a much larger clone lies one nucleotide away. This chain joins TRBV7-6 and TRBJ2-1; unclear D gene. The V gene lost 1 base and the J gene lost 5 bases, with 6 bases spanning the gap. This CDR3 spans 13 amino acids. Germline loops: CDR1 SGHVS, CDR2 FNYEAQ. The CDR3 DNA sequence: TGTGCCAGCAGCTTAGTACGGAACAATGAGCAGTTCTTC. Its translation is CASSLVRNNEQFF.

This clonotype was picked up many times. The genes are TRBV27 and TRBJ2-7; D may be TRBD1 or TRBD2 (7 bases each). This CDR3 has 14 residues. Germline CDR1 is MNHEY and CDR2 is SMNVEV (reference sequence). The V and J ends lost 0 bases and 6 bases respectively, with 12 bases between them. CDR3: CASSLSPRGGEQYV. DNA of the CDR3: TGTGCCAGCAGTTTATCCCCCAGGGGGGGCGAGCAGTACGTC.

As concerns this clonotype: A much larger clone differs from this one at a single base, so this may be a read error. The chain combines TRBV5-1 with TRBJ2-1; 10 bases line up with TRBD2. The CDR3 spans 14 residues. Per the germline V gene, CDR1 is SGHRS and CDR2 is YFSETQ. J lost 8 bases, V lost 7 bases, and 9 bases had no gene match. The DNA for the CDR3 is TGCGCCAGCTCTAGCGGGAGTGCAAACGATGAGCAGTTCTTC. This codes for CASSSGSANDEQFF.

This clonotype has ten or more counts. This CDR3 reads CSARREMNTEAFF. For the CDR3, the DNA is TGCAGTGCTAGACGGGAGATGAACACTGAAGCTTTCTTT. This chain uses TRBV20-1 with TRBJ1-1, with unresolved D. Germline V gene sequence: CDR1 DFQATT, CDR2 SNEGSKA (reference sequence). The CDR3 loop spans 13 amino acids. V was trimmed by 2 bases and J by 0 bases, leaving 7 bases between them.

This clonotype was counted a few times. V and J are TRBV5-1 and TRBJ2-5; tentatively, D is TRBD1 or TRBD2 (5 bases each). The V gene's germline CDR1 is SGHRS and CDR2 YFSETQ. V shed 4 bases and J shed 2 bases, with 12 bases lying between them. The CDR3 is 14 residues long. The CDR3 region has the DNA TGCGCCAGCAGCGCCGGGACCCCGCAAGAGACCCAGTACTTC. Its protein product is CASSAGTPQETQYF.

This chain uses TRBV3-1 with TRBJ1-1; D is undetermined. Germline V lookup: CDR1 LGHDT, CDR2 YNNKEL (reference sequence). This CDR3 is 15 amino acids long. The V end was cut by 0 bases, the J end by 1 base, with 9 bases between. CDR3 sequence (DNA): TGTGCCAGCAGCCAAGAAAGGTTGGGGAACACTGAAGCTTTCTTT. Translation gives CASSQERLGNTEAFF.

This clonotype was counted between two and nine times. The CDR3: CASSSPTSRVLFF. In DNA, the CDR3 is TGTGCCAGCAGCTCCCCGACCTCGAGGGTGCTGTTTTTT. This rearrangement joins TRBV5-6 to TRBJ2-2, with D possibly TRBD2 on 5 matching bases. The CDR3 extends over 13 amino acids. Trimming pared 3 bases from V and 13 bases from J, leaving 16 bases between. CDR1 and CDR2 (germline): SGHDT, YYEEEE. The variable domain in full, with the rest retrieved from reference TRBV5-6 and TRBJ2-2, is DAGVTQSPTHLIKTRGQQVTLRCSPKSGHDTVSWYQQALGQGPQFIFQYYEEEERQRGNFPDRFSGHQFPNYSSELNVNALLLGDSALYLCASSSPTSRVLFFGEGSRLTVL.

This clonotype was seen repeatedly, ten times or more. The genes are TRBV4-1 and TRBJ2-7; D uncertain. Germline V CDR1 and CDR2: MGHRA, YSYEKL. The CDR3 loop spans 15 amino acids. Trimming stripped 1 base from V and 3 bases from J, with 13 bases between. The CDR3 nucleotides are TGCGCCAGCAGCCAAGTTGAGGCCAAGAACTACGAGCAGTACTTC. Translated, it gives CASSQVEAKNYEQYF.

This clonotype was found many times. V and J are TRBV5-1 and TRBJ2-5; possible D gene TRBD2, 5 bases. The CDR3 has 16 amino acids. Trimming took 0 bases from V and 2 from J, leaving 14 bases between them. The germline V gene has CDR1 SGHRS and CDR2 YFSETQ. CDR3 sequence reads: CASSLVVTNVQETQYF. DNA for the CDR3: TGCGCCAGCAGCTTGGTTGTGACTAATGTACAAGAGACCCAGTACTTC.

The chain carries TRBV27 and TRBJ1-5; D gene ambiguous. From germline, CDR1 is MNHEY and CDR2 SMNVEV (reference sequence). Between the trimmed V and J ends, which lost 1 base and 4 bases, there was a span of 5 bases. The CDR3 extends over 13 amino acids. The CDR3 DNA follows: TGTGCCAGCAGTTTATGGGAGAATCAGCCCCAGCATTTT. This gives the protein CASSLWENQPQHF.

The chain is built from TRBV2 and TRBJ1-2; D unclear. Germline assignment: CDR1 SNHLY and CDR2 FYNNEI. The CDR3 loop spans 12 amino acids. V lost 3 bases to trimming and J lost 5 bases, with 7 bases between them. The CDR3, as DNA: TGTGCCAGCAGTGAGGGAATATATGGCTACACCTTC. It translates to CASSEGIYGYTF.

This clonotype was seen more than once but under ten times. This chain uses TRBV7-9 with TRBJ2-7; no definite D call. V was cut by 5 bases and J by 6 bases, with 11 bases left in between. The CDR3 sequence is 12 residues long. CDR1 is SEHNR, CDR2 FQNEAQ, per germline (reference sequence). As DNA, the CDR3 is TGTGCCAGCAGCCCGGCCGACTCCGAGCAGTACTTC. Its protein product is CASSPADSEQYF.

This clonotype was observed many times. The chain couples TRBV5-1 to TRBJ2-1, with D perhaps TRBD1 or TRBD2 (5 bases each). The germline V gene has CDR1 SGHRS and CDR2 YFSETQ. The CDR3 totals 14 residues. The V gene lost 4 bases and the J gene lost 9 bases, with 17 bases spanning the gap. DNA of the CDR3: TGCGCCAGCAGCCGAGGGACCAAGGGCACTGAGCAGTTCTTC. It specifies CASSRGTKGTEQFF.

The rearrangement links TRBV12-3 or TRBV12-4 to TRBJ2-7; D may be TRBD1 (5 bases). The CDR3 has 15 residues. Deletions cut 1 base from V and 2 bases from J, with 12 bases between. The CDR3 coding sequence is TGTGCCAGCAGTTTAGACATAGCAGGGACCTACGAGCAGTACTTC. It yields the protein CASSLDIAGTYEQYF.

The J gene is TRBJ2-1, the V gene TRBV20-1; maybe TRBD2 (5 bases). The germline V gene encodes CDR1 DFQATT and CDR2 SNEGSKA (reference sequence). V was pared by 3 bases and J by 4 bases, with 10 bases between. This CDR3 comprises 13 residues. The DNA of the CDR3 is TGCAGTGCTAGGGAGACTAATTACAATGAGCAGTTCTTC. Translating it yields CSARETNYNEQFF.

This clonotype came up a few times. This chain uses TRBV5-1 with TRBJ2-7; either TRBD1 or TRBD2 may supply D (5 bases each). V was shortened by 4 bases and J by 2 bases, with 16 bases between the two germline ends. The germline V gene has CDR1 SGHRS and CDR2 YFSETQ. The CDR3 has 15 amino acids. CDR3 sequence reads: CASSTGTDFTYEQYF. DNA of the CDR3: TGCGCCAGCAGCACCGGGACGGATTTCACCTACGAGCAGTACTTC. Full variable domain (remainder filled in from reference TRBV5-1 and TRBJ2-7): KAGVTQTPRYLIKTRGQQVTLSCSPISGHRSVSWYQQTPGQGLQFLFEYFSETQRNKGNFPGRFSGRQFSNSRSEMNVSTLELGDSALYLCASSTGTDFTYEQYFGPGTRLTVT.

This clonotype was observed many times. CDR3 in amino acids: CASSFGGDSGYTF. The CDR3 DNA reads TGTGCCAGCAGTTTTGGGGGGGACAGCGGCTACACCTTC. The chain is built from TRBV12-3 or TRBV12-4 and TRBJ1-2; 7 bases are shared with TRBD1. The CDR3 runs 13 residues. With 3 bases clipped from V and 8 bases from J, the junction kept 6 bases outside the gene matches.

This clonotype was observed at least ten times. V gene TRBV5-1 combines with J gene TRBJ2-4, with 8 bases lining up with TRBD1. Germline CDR1 reads SGHRS; CDR2 reads YFSETQ. The CDR3 is 16 residues long. V dropped 4 bases and J dropped 0; count of bases not matched to a gene: 6. The CDR3 nucleotides are TGCGCCAGCAGCAGAGAGACAGGGGTAGCCAAAAACATTCAGTACTTC. It translates to CASSRETGVAKNIQYF.

The chain joins TRBV10-3 to TRBJ1-3; D not resolved. Germline values: CDR1 ENHRY, CDR2 SYGVKD. The CDR3 contains 13 residues. V lost 4 bases, J lost 4 bases, and 8 bases lay in between. The CDR3 sequence is CAISVSAGNTIYF. The CDR3, as DNA: TGTGCCATCAGTGTGTCAGCGGGAAACACCATATATTTT.

V gene TRBV27 combines with J gene TRBJ1-5; D is unresolved. Trimming took off 1 base at V and 4 bases at J, with 11 bases between the two ends. Germline CDR1 MNHEY, CDR2 SMNVEV (reference sequence). This CDR3 contains 15 residues. CDR3 coding DNA: TGTGCCAGCAGTTTATGGGCAGGCGGGAATCAGCCCCAGCATTTT. This sequence encodes CASSLWAGGNQPQHF.